This T cell receptor beta chain was sequenced during a study of OX40 agonist ivuxolimab in advanced cancers. Turning to the study itself: Cancers in dose escalation were hepatocellular, melanoma, renal cell and head and neck.

Assay used: immunoSEQ multiplex PCR; TCRdb lists only in-frame clones, some missing. The sample has approximately 77,000 clones; around 90% are singletons. CDR1 is MNHEY and CDR2 is SMNVEV in the germline V gene (reference sequence). The CDR3 covers 16 residues. V was clipped by 1 base and J by 0 bases, with 12 bases between them. This chain connects TRBV27 to TRBJ1-2; D might be TRBD1 (6 bases). The sequence derives from an adult with an advanced solid tumor such as melanoma, head and neck, liver or kidney cancer. Source: CD4+ or CD8+ T cells sorted from blood, taken in a trial of the OX40 agonist ivuxolimab. CDR3 residues: CASSLWAGASNYGYTF. The CDR3 nucleotides read TGTGCCAGCAGTTTATGGGCAGGGGCCTCTAACTATGGCTACACCTTC.